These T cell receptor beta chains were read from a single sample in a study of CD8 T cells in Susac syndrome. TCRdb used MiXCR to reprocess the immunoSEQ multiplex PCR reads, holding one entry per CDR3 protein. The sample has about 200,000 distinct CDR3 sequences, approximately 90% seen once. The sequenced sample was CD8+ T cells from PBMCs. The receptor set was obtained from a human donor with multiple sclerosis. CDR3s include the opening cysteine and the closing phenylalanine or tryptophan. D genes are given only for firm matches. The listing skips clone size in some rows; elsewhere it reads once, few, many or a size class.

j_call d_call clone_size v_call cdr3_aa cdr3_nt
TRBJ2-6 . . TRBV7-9 CASSLNSMANVLTF TGTGCCAGCAGCTTAAATTCTATGGCCAACGTCCTGACTTTC
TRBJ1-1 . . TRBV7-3 CASTSGSGFFGNTEAFF TGTGCCAGCACCTCTGGGTCAGGGTTTTTTGGGAACACTGAAGCTTTCTTT
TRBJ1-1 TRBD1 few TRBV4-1 CASSQISSGTVNTEAFF TGCGCCAGCAGCCAAATCTCCTCCGGGACAGTGAACACTGAAGCTTTCTTT
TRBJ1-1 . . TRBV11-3 CASSYPGANTEAFF TGTGCCAGCAGTTACCCCGGGGCGAACACTGAAGCTTTCTTT
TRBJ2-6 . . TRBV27 CASSSQDFPFAGANVLTF TGTGCCAGCAGTTCCCAGGATTTTCCCTTTGCTGGGGCCAACGTCCTGACTTTC
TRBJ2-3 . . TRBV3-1 CASSPEQGVGTDTQYF TGTGCCAGCAGCCCCGAACAGGGAGTCGGCACAGATACGCAGTATTTT
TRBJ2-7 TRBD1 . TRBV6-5 CASSWSTGGFYEQYF TGTGCCAGCAGTTGGAGCACAGGGGGTTTCTACGAGCAGTACTTC
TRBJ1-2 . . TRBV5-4 CASSLSSGTPAWDGYTF TGTGCCAGCAGCCTATCAAGTGGTACTCCCGCTTGGGATGGCTACACCTTC
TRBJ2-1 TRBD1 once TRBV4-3 CASSQEFGTVYNEQFF TGCGCCAGCAGCCAAGAATTCGGGACAGTCTACAATGAGCAGTTCTTC
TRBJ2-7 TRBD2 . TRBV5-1 CASSLAELAGVDEQYF TGCGCCAGCAGCTTGGCGGAACTAGCGGGAGTGGACGAGCAGTACTTC
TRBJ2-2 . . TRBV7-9 CASRSEWNTGELFF TGTGCCAGCAGGTCAGAGTGGAACACCGGGGAGCTGTTTTTT
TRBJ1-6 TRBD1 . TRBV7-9 CASSLGQGATPLHF TGTGCCAGCAGCCTCGGACAGGGGGCTACACCCCTCCACTTT
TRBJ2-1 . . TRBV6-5 CASSLGRDYNEQFF TGTGCCAGCTCCCTCGGGCGGGATTACAATGAGCAGTTCTTC
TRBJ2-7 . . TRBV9 CASSPGGRTTEQYF TGTGCCAGCAGCCCGGGGGGCAGGACCACGGAGCAGTACTTC
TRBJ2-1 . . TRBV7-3 CASSLRGADNEQFF TGTGCCAGCAGCCTGAGGGGGGCGGACAATGAGCAGTTCTTC
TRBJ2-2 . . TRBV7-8 CASSLNIRELFF TGTGCCAGCAGCTTAAATATCCGAGAGCTGTTTTTT
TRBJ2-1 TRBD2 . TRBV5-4 CASSFRRLSGINEQFF TGTGCCAGCAGCTTCCGGAGGCTTAGCGGGATTAATGAGCAGTTCTTC
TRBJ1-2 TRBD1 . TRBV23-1 CASSRTGGISDGYTF TGCGCCAGCAGTCGGACAGGGGGTATATCGGATGGCTACACCTTC
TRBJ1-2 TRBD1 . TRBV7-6 CASSLAEGGTGADGYTF TGTGCCAGCAGCTTAGCGGAAGGGGGGACAGGGGCAGATGGCTACACCTTC
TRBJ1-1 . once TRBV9 CASSVQQGLMAEAFF TGTGCCAGCAGCGTCCAACAGGGACTGATGGCTGAAGCTTTCTTT
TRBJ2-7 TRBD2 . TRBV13 CASSLELAPYEQYF TGTGCCAGCAGCTTAGAACTAGCGCCCTACGAGCAGTACTTC
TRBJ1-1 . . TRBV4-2 CASSQEDSRNTEAFF TGTGCCAGCAGCCAGGAGGACAGCAGAAACACTGAAGCTTTCTTT
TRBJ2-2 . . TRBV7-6 CASSLADSTGELFF TGTGCCAGCAGCTTAGCGGATTCCACCGGGGAGCTGTTTTTT
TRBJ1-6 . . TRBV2 CASSVGGLGSPLHF TGTGCCAGCAGTGTGGGGGGCCTCGGTTCACCCCTCCACTTT
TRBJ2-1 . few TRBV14 CASSHRVDEQFF TGTGCCAGCAGCCACAGGGTTGATGAGCAGTTCTTC
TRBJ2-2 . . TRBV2 CASMVKNTGELFF TGTGCCAGCATGGTGAAGAACACCGGGGAGCTGTTTTTT
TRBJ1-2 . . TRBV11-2 CASSGVGGDYTF TGTGCCAGCAGCGGGGTTGGGGGCGACTACACCTTC
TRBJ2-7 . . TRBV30 CAWSVNRVEQYF TGTGCCTGGAGTGTAAATCGGGTGGAGCAGTACTTC
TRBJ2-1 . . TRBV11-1 CASSFEQSYNEQFF TGTGCCAGCAGCTTTGAACAGAGCTACAATGAGCAGTTCTTC
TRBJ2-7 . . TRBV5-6 CASSLAGTVSYEQYF TGTGCCAGCAGTCTCGCCGGGACGGTGAGCTACGAGCAGTACTTC
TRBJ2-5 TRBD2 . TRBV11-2 CASSLKRAGEETQYF TGTGCCAGCAGCTTAAAGAGAGCGGGAGAAGAGACCCAGTACTTC
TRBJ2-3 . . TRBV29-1 CSVEEGRGETDTQYF TGCAGCGTTGAGGAGGGGCGGGGCGAGACAGATACGCAGTATTTT
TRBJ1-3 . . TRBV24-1 CATSDYGTDSGNTIYF TGTGCCACCAGTGATTACGGGACGGACTCTGGAAACACCATATATTTT
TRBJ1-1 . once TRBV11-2 CASSLDGFEAFF TGTGCCAGCAGCTTAGACGGGTTTGAAGCTTTCTTT
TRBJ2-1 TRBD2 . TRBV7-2 CASSAGSGRAHSYNEQFF TGTGCCAGCAGCGCTGGTAGCGGGAGGGCCCACTCCTACAATGAGCAGTTCTTC
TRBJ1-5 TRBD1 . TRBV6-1 CASSEQTGSNQPQHF TGTGCCAGCAGTGAGCAGACAGGGAGCAATCAGCCCCAGCATTTT
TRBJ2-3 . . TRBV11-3 CASSLGSGYGTDTQYF TGTGCCAGCAGCTTAGGTTCAGGGTACGGGACAGATACGCAGTATTTT
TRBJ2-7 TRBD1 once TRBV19 CASRQGALAYEQYF TGTGCCAGTAGGCAGGGGGCGCTCGCCTACGAGCAGTACTTC
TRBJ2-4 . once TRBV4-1 CASSQDLGVRVGPDLKNIQYF TGCGCCAGCAGCCAAGACCTCGGGGTCAGGGTGGGTCCGGACTTAAAAAACATTCAGTACTTC
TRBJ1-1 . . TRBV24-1 CATSDLQGVGTEAFF TGTGCCACCAGTGATTTGCAAGGGGTTGGGACTGAAGCTTTCTTT